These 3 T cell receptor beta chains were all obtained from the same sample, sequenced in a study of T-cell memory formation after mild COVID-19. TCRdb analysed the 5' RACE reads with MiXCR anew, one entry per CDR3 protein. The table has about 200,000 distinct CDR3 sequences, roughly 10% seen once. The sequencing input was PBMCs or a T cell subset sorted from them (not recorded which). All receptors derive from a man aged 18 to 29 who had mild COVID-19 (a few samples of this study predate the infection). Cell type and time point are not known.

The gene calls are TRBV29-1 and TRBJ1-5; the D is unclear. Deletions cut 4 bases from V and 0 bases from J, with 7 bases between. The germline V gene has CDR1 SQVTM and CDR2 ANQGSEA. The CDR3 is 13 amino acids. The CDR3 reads CSVGGNSNQPQHF. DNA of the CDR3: TGCAGCGTTGGAGGGAATAGCAATCAGCCCCAGCATTTT.

As DNA, the CDR3 is TGCGCCAGCAGCTTGGCTACCAGCGGTACGCAGTATTTT. This translates into CASSLATSGTQYF. V and J are TRBV5-1 and TRBJ2-3; possibly TRBD2 for D (5 bases). The germline V gene has CDR1 SGHRS and CDR2 YFSETQ. V was clipped by 0 bases and J by 8 bases, with 10 bases between them. This CDR3 is built from 13 residues.

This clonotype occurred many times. CDR3: CSANRQGGLETQYF. CDR3 nucleotide sequence: TGCAGTGCTAACCGACAGGGGGGGTTGGAGACCCAGTACTTC. The rearrangement uses TRBV20-1 and TRBJ2-5, with 9 bases lining up with TRBD1. Germline CDR1 is DFQATT and CDR2 is SNEGSKA (reference sequence). There are 14 residues in the CDR3. Trimming cost V 4 bases and J 5 bases; bases outside gene matches: 8.